The 20 T cell receptor beta chains given below trace back to one sample, sequenced in a study of shared clonotypes between healthy human individuals. TCRdb's table, derived via immunoSEQ multiplex PCR, lists solely in-frame clones and lacks some. Of roughly 1,100,000 clones listed, about 75% are singletons. Sequencing input: memory CD4+ T cells sorted from blood. The sample's subset: CD45RA-negative fraction. Receptors were obtained from a young man in good health.

This chain joins TRBV5-8 and TRBJ1-1, with D unresolved. Per germline, CDR1 SGHTS and CDR2 YDEGEE. The CDR3 extends over 14 amino acids. V lost 1 base and J lost 3, with 10 bases in between. The CDR3 bases are TGTGCCAGCAGCTTGTTGGGAAAGGACACTGAAGCTTTCTTT. The encoded protein is CASSLLGKDTEAFF.

DNA for the CDR3: TGTGCCAGCAGTTACGGCGTCAGGTCTAACTATGGCTACACCTTC. Its protein product is CASSYGVRSNYGYTF. This chain uses TRBV6-5 with TRBJ1-2, with D hard to call. The CDR3 is 15 amino acids. Per germline, CDR1 MNHEY and CDR2 SVGAGI. V dropped 2 bases and J dropped 0 bases, with 10 bases sitting between them.

The count of this clone is one. The chain is built from TRBV25-1 and TRBJ2-7; 12 nucleotides align to TRBD1. CDR1 and CDR2 from the germline V gene are MGHDK and SYGVNS. The junction had 4 bases not matched to a gene; V was cut back by 4 bases and J by 3 bases. This CDR3 has 15 amino acids. CDR3 protein: CASSGRDRGLYEQYF. CDR3 bases: TGTGCCAGCAGTGGCCGGGACAGGGGGCTCTACGAGCAGTACTTC.

V usage is TRBV5-4 and J usage is TRBJ1-6; TRBD1 is a possible D gene (5 bases). Germline CDR1 is SGHNT and CDR2 is YYREEE (reference sequence). The CDR3 covers 16 residues. Trimming took 4 bases from V and 5 from J, leaving 16 bases between them. This CDR3 is CASSPGRGVNNSPLHF. CDR3 sequence (DNA): TGTGCCAGCAGCCCCGGAAGAGGGGTGAATAATTCACCCCTCCACTTT.

This clone has only one observation. The rearrangement uses TRBV5-4 and TRBJ2-3; tentative D call: TRBD2 (5 bases). Germline V lookup: CDR1 SGHNT, CDR2 YYREEE (reference sequence). The CDR3 runs to 14 residues. V lost 6 bases and J 1 base, leaving 12 bases between the germline ends. CDR3 nucleotides: TGTGCCAGCAAGAGCGGAGCGGGCACAGATACGCAGTATTTT. Translated, it gives CASKSGAGTDTQYF.

V and J are TRBV4-3 and TRBJ2-3; 12 nucleotides match TRBD2. J lost 4 bases, V lost 2 bases, and 13 bases had no gene match. The CDR3 has 19 residues. Germline loops: CDR1 LGHNA, CDR2 YSLEER. The CDR3 here is CASSQTGTSGRIVADTQYF. The CDR3, as DNA: TGCGCCAGCAGCCAAACCGGGACTAGCGGGCGGATTGTCGCAGATACGCAGTATTTT.

The V and J genes are TRBV5-1 and TRBJ2-7; TRBD1 matches at 7 bases. Germline-derived CDR1 and CDR2 are SGHRS and YFSETQ. J lost 1 base, V lost 5 bases, and 9 bases had no gene match. This CDR3 has 15 residues. CDR3 coding DNA: TGCGCCAGCAGTCAGAACCCGGGACAGTCCTACGAGCAGTACTTC. The encoded protein is CASSQNPGQSYEQYF.

This chain connects TRBV30 to TRBJ1-2, with TRBD1 identical over 7 bases. The germline V gene has CDR1 GTSNPN and CDR2 SVGIG (reference sequence). The J segment lost 2 bases and the V segment lost 3 bases, leaving 6 bases of the junction unmatched. CDR3 size: 14 residues. The CDR3, as DNA: TGTGCCTGGAGAGAGCAGGGGGGAAACTATGGCTACACCTTC. This sequence encodes CAWREQGGNYGYTF.

The gene calls are TRBV10-2 and TRBJ2-5, with TRBD2 matching 10 bases. This CDR3 region has 15 residues. The junction had 7 bases not matched to a gene; V was cut back by 6 bases and J by 3 bases. From germline, CDR1 is WSHSY and CDR2 SAAADI. Here the CDR3 DNA reads TGCGCCAGCAGAGAGCCTCTAGCGGGGGAAGAGACCCAGTACTTC. Its protein product is CASREPLAGEETQYF.

This clone appeared a few times. The chain employs TRBV5-4 and TRBJ2-1; 8 bases agree with TRBD1. Germline values: CDR1 SGHNT, CDR2 YYREEE (reference sequence). V lost 5 bases, J lost 4 bases, and 8 bases stayed unmatched. This CDR3 is built from 15 residues. The DNA of the CDR3 is TGTGCCAGCAGGGTTGACAGGGGCGCTTACAATGAGCAGTTCTTC. Its protein is CASRVDRGAYNEQFF.

The chain couples TRBV5-5 to TRBJ1-3, with 7 bases matching TRBD1. From germline, CDR1 is SGHKS and CDR2 YYEKEE (reference sequence). CDR3 length: 15 amino acids. Trimming removed 0 bases from V and 5 bases from J; junction bases left unmatched: 5. This chain's CDR3 is CASSLVPQGRNTIYF. Written as DNA, the CDR3 is TGTGCCAGCAGCTTGGTCCCACAGGGGCGAAACACCATATATTTT.

The rearrangement links TRBV2 to TRBJ2-5; D may match TRBD1 or TRBD2 (5 bases each). The CDR3 runs 19 residues. Trimming removed 6 bases from V and 2 bases from J, with 28 bases in between. From germline, CDR1 is SNHLY and CDR2 FYNNEI. The CDR3 here is CASRRGITLTTGPQETQYF. CDR3 DNA sequence: TGTGCCAGCAGGAGGGGTATTACCTTAACCACAGGACCGCAAGAGACCCAGTACTTC.

The chain joins TRBV30 to TRBJ1-2, with 9 bases fitting TRBD1. This CDR3 is built from 14 residues. Unmatched junction bases numbered 7, after V lost 0 bases and J lost 8 bases. Germline V gives CDR1 GTSNPN, CDR2 SVGIG (reference sequence). CDR3 DNA: TGTGCCTGGAGTGTACGGGACAGGGTGGGAGGCTACACCTTC. This sequence encodes CAWSVRDRVGGYTF. The full variable domain, in which reference TRBV30 and TRBJ1-2 provide the parts outside the CDR3, is SQTIHQWPATLVQPVGSPLSLECTVEGTSNPNLYWYRQAAGRGLQLLFYSVGIGQISSEVPQNLSASRPQDRQFILSSKKLLLSDSGFYLCAWSVRDRVGGYTFGSGTRLTVV.

This chain uses TRBV6-4 with TRBJ1-5; the D gene is possibly TRBD1 (6 bases). Germline lookup yields CDR1 MRHNA and CDR2 SNTAGT. The V end was cut by 4 bases, the J end by 6 bases, with 13 bases between. This CDR3 is 14 amino acids long. CDR3 amino acids: CASSVKGGSQPQHF. The CDR3 DNA reads as TGTGCCAGCAGTGTTAAAGGGGGTAGTCAGCCCCAGCATTTT.

As to this clone: The identical CDR3 is also encoded by other nucleotide sequences in the sample. The chain couples TRBV18 to TRBJ2-7; 7 bases map to TRBD1. Trimming removed 3 bases from V and 1 base from J; junction bases left unmatched: 3. Germline assignment: CDR1 KGHSH and CDR2 LQKENI. CDR3 length: 14 amino acids. CDR3 residues: CASSPGQRSYEQYF. The CDR3, as DNA: TGTGCCAGCTCACCGGGACAGAGGTCCTACGAGCAGTACTTC.

The V and J genes are TRBV7-2 and TRBJ2-2, with 9 positions matching TRBD2. CDR3 length equals 17 residues. The germline CDR1 and CDR2 sequences are SGHTA and FQGNSA. The V gene end was trimmed by 5 bases and the J gene end by 6 bases; junction bases not matched to a gene: 13. CDR3 bases: TGTGCCAGCAGCCAAGGTTATGGGCTAGCGGGACCCGGGGAGCTGTTTTTT. Translating it yields CASSQGYGLAGPGELFF.

The gene calls are TRBV28 and TRBJ2-5, with 10 bases aligning to TRBD2. Unmatched junction bases numbered 9, after V lost 5 bases and J lost 6 bases. Germline loops: CDR1 MDHEN, CDR2 SYDVKM. The CDR3 has 15 amino acids. DNA of the CDR3: TGTGCCAGCAGTAGAGCGGGGGGGCCCGGGCAGACCCAGTACTTC. As protein: CASSRAGGPGQTQYF.

The rearrangement links TRBV7-2 to TRBJ1-1, with 8 bases that match TRBD1. CDR3 length: 15 residues. Germline V gene lookup returns CDR1 SGHTA and CDR2 FQGNSA. V shed 4 bases, J shed 2 bases, and the junction held 6 bases outside the gene matches. CDR3 sequence: CASSSRGQVNTEAFF. In DNA, the CDR3 is TGTGCCAGCAGCTCCCGGGGACAGGTTAACACTGAAGCTTTCTTT. The full variable domain, with the rest looked up from reference TRBV7-2 and TRBJ1-1, is GAGVSQSPSNKVTEKGKDVELRCDPISGHTALYWYRQSLGQGLEFLIYFQGNSAPDKSGLPSDRFSAERTGGSVSTLTIQRTQQEDSAVYLCASSSRGQVNTEAFFGQGTRLTVV.

V gene TRBV6-5 combines with J gene TRBJ1-2, with a weak D call TRBD1 (5 bases). Germline-derived CDR1 and CDR2 are MNHEY and SVGAGI. Trimming removed 5 bases from V and 6 bases from J, with 16 bases in between. The CDR3 sequence is 14 residues long. Here the CDR3 DNA reads TGTGCCAGCAGTGCGGTCACAGGAGTCGATGGCTACACCTTC. Translation gives CASSAVTGVDGYTF.

This sequence joins TRBV5-1 and TRBJ1-2; 9 nucleotides line up with TRBD1. The junction had 4 bases not matched to a gene; V was cut back by 0 bases and J by 4 bases. The germline CDR1 and CDR2 sequences are SGHRS and YFSETQ. The CDR3 runs to 15 residues. This chain's CDR3 is CASSLAPDRGYGYTF. Here the CDR3 DNA reads TGCGCCAGCAGCTTGGCCCCGGACAGGGGCTATGGCTACACCTTC.